The source of this T cell receptor beta chain is a study of CD4+ T cells in melanoma. On this clone itself: What it binds is not known.

Germline V gives CDR1 GTSNPN, CDR2 SVGIG (reference sequence). This CDR3 has 12 amino acids. The V and J ends lost 0 bases and 4 bases respectively, with 7 bases between them. Sequencing was performed with immunoSEQ multiplex PCR; in TCRdb, only in-frame clones are kept and a portion is missing. The sample consists of around 110,000 clones, about 92% of them appearing once. The study's findings and limits: Reportedly, melanoma neoantigen-specific CD4+ T cells showed varied differentiation states.

The rearrangement links TRBV30 to TRBJ2-7; unclear D gene. Sequencing used peripheral blood. The receptor's source is a human donor with melanoma. CDR3 loop: CAWSVLTYEQYF. CDR3 DNA sequence: TGTGCCTGGAGTGTCTTAACTTACGAGCAGTACTTC.